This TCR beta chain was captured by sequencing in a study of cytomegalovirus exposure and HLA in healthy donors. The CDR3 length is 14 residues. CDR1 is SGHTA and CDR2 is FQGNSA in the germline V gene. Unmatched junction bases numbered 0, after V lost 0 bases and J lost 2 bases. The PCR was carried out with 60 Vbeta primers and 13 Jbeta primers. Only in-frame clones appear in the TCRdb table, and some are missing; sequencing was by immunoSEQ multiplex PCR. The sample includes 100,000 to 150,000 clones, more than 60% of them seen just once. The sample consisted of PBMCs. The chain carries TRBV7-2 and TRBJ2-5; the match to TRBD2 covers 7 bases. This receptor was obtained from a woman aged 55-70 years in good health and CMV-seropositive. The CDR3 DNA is TGTGCCAGCAGCTTAGCGGGGGGGCAAGAGACCCAGTACTTC. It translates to CASSLAGGQETQYF.